The sequence of this T cell receptor beta chain was determined in a study of cytomegalovirus exposure and HLA in healthy donors. Whole-study findings and limits: Later, TCR association rates were found to vary by HLA locus, highest for DRB1 and lowest for HLA-C. An Asian-associated ancestry cluster reportedly showed fewer N-insertions than the approximately 700-donor mean in a later analysis. Another analysis was done later, and it associated around 17,000 TCR beta sequences with HLA alleles at 0.05 false discovery rate.

The PCR employed 60 Vbeta primers together with 13 Jbeta primers. The method was immunoSEQ multiplex PCR; TCRdb's version includes in-frame clones alone and lacks a portion of them. Here the sample spans around 180,000 clones, around 87% being singletons. The germline V and J ends were trimmed by 0 bases and 7 bases, with 6 bases remaining between them. The CDR3 totals 12 residues. CDR1 and CDR2 from the germline V gene are MGHRA and YSYEKL. About this clone itself: Its antigen is not identified.

The chain employs TRBV4-1 and TRBJ1-2; D gene uncertain. Material: PBMCs. The TCR sequence derives from a woman aged 18-35 years in good health and CMV-seronegative. CDR3 bases: TGCGCCAGCAGCCAAGACAGGCTTGGCTACACCTTC. It translates to CASSQDRLGYTF.